The clone carrying this T cell receptor (beta chain) has a count of ten or more. TCRdb reprocessed the 5' RACE reads via MiXCR and lists one record per CDR3 protein. This sample has about 50,000 distinct CDR3 sequences; about 5.2% occur once, and the top ten carry 5.4%. The data were taken from a study of early T cells in non-severe SARS-CoV-2 infection. The V gene's germline CDR1 is SNHLY and CDR2 FYNNEI. With 7 bases clipped from V and 1 base from J, the junction kept 7 bases outside the gene matches. The CDR3 is 15 amino acids. This TCR derives from an adult who was a healthcare worker with PCR-confirmed SARS-CoV-2 infection or an uninfected control (not recorded which). Sequenced here: whole blood, sampled at baseline. This sequence joins TRBV2 and TRBJ2-5; 9 positions match TRBD1. CDR3 residues: CASTEDRGPQETQYF. CDR3 DNA: TGTGCCAGCACTGAGGACAGGGGTCCCCAAGAGACCCAGTACTTC.